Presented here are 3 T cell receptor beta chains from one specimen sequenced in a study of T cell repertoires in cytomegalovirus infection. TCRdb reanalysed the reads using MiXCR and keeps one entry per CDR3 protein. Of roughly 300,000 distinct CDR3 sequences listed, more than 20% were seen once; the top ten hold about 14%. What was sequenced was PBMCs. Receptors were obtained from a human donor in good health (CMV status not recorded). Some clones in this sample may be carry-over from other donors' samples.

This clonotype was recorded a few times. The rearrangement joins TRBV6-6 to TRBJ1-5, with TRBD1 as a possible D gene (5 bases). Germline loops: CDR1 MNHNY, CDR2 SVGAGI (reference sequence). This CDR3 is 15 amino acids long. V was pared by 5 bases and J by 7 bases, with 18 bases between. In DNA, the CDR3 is TGTGCCAGCAGTCCCCCGGGGGGGATTGGGCAGCCCCAGCATTTT. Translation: CASSPPGGIGQPQHF.

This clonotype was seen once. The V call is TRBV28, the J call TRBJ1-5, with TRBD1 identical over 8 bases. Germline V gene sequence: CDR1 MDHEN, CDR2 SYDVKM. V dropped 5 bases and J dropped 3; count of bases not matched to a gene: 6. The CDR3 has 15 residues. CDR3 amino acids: CASSRQGSVNQPQHF. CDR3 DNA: TGTGCCAGCAGTCGACAGGGGAGTGTCAATCAGCCCCAGCATTTT.

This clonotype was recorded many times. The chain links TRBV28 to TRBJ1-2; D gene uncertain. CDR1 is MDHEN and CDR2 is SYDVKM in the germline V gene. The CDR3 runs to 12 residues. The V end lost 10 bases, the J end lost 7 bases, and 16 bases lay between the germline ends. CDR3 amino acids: CATLTREGGYTF. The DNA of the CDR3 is TGTGCCACCCTGACCCGTGAGGGTGGCTACACCTTC.